Following are 8 T cell receptor beta chains from one sample sequenced in a study of T cell clones after liver transplantation. Libraries were prepared by immunoSEQ multiplex PCR; TCRdb keeps only in-frame clonotypes and omits some of them. The data show approximately 100,000 clones, 75% to 90% seen once. Sequencing was performed on CD4+ T cells from blood, taken before liver transplant. These receptors were collected from a human donor who received a liver transplant.

The rearrangement links TRBV25-1 to TRBJ1-4; 7 positions agree with TRBD1. J lost 4 bases, V lost 5 bases, and 7 bases had no gene match. CDR1 and CDR2 from the germline V gene are MGHDK and SYGVNS. The CDR3 is made up of 15 amino acids. The CDR3 loop is CASSRRQGSNEKLFF. The CDR3 DNA follows: TGTGCCAGCAGTCGCAGACAGGGCAGTAATGAAAAACTGTTTTTT.

The J gene is TRBJ1-5, the V gene TRBV18; D is perhaps TRBD1 (5 bases). V was trimmed by 3 bases and J by 9 bases, leaving 9 bases between them. Germline CDR1 and CDR2: KGHSH and LQKENI. The CDR3 runs to 12 residues. The CDR3 protein is CASSPPGGPQHF. CDR3 nucleotides: TGTGCCAGCTCACCCCCTGGGGGGCCCCAGCATTTT. The full variable domain, its missing parts supplied by reference TRBV18 and TRBJ1-5, is NAGVMQNPRHLVRRRGQEARLRCSPMKGHSHVYWYRQLPEEGLKFMVYLQKENIIDESGMPKERFSAEFPKEGPSILRIQQVVRGDSAAYFCASSPPGGPQHFGDGTRLSIL.

The J gene is TRBJ1-1, the V gene TRBV5-1, with D hard to call. This CDR3 has 15 amino acids. V was trimmed by 3 bases and J by 1 base, leaving 13 bases between them. Germline loops: CDR1 SGHRS, CDR2 YFSETQ. CDR3 nucleotides: TGCGCCAGCAGCTCGGAGGCCCGACAGAACACTGAAGCTTTCTTT. Translation: CASSSEARQNTEAFF.

The V call is TRBV5-1, the J call TRBJ1-2; 9 bases align to TRBD1. Trimming took 4 bases from V and 6 from J; bases not matched to a gene: 4. CDR1 SGHRS and CDR2 YFSETQ come from the germline V gene. The CDR3 consists of 13 residues. CDR3 protein: CASSAGTGNGYTF. CDR3 nucleotide sequence: TGCGCCAGCAGCGCAGGGACAGGGAATGGCTACACCTTC.

The chain carries TRBV7-8 and TRBJ2-3; possibly TRBD1 for D (6 bases). Trimming shortened V by 2 bases and J by 1 base, and 10 bases separated the two germline ends. The CDR3 spans 15 residues. The germline V gene encodes CDR1 SGHVS and CDR2 FQNEAQ. CDR3 DNA: TGTGCCAGCAGCTTACCAGGGGTCGGCACAGATACGCAGTATTTT. Residues: CASSLPGVGTDTQYF.

The rearrangement uses TRBV9 and TRBJ1-1; TRBD1 matches 7 bases. Germline V gives CDR1 SGDLS, CDR2 YYNGEE. V gave up 0 bases and J gave up 8 bases; unmatched junction bases: 13. The CDR3 runs 16 residues. CDR3 sequence reads: CASSVGGRTGSREAFF. Written as DNA, the CDR3 is TGTGCCAGCAGCGTAGGGGGGAGGACAGGTTCGAGAGAAGCTTTCTTT.

V gene TRBV7-8 combines with J gene TRBJ2-1, with 7 nucleotides matching TRBD2. This CDR3 comprises 12 residues. The J segment lost 8 bases and the V segment lost 9 bases, leaving 7 bases of the junction unmatched. CDR1 SGHVS and CDR2 FQNEAQ come from the germline V gene. The CDR3 protein is CASSTSTYEQFF. As DNA, the CDR3 is TGTGCCAGTTCGACTAGCACCTATGAGCAGTTCTTC. Using reference TRBV7-8 and TRBJ2-1 for the parts outside the CDR3, the full variable domain is GAGVSQSPRYKVAKRGQDVALRCDPISGHVSLFWYQQALGQGPEFLTYFQNEAQLDKSGLPSDRFFAERPEGSVSTLKIQRTQQEDSAVYLCASSTSTYEQFFGPGTRLTVL.

The chain recombines TRBV4-1 with TRBJ2-7; D could derive from TRBD1 or TRBD2 (5 bases each). Looked up from germline, CDR1 is MGHRA and CDR2 is YSYEKL. V was clipped by 1 base and J by 4 bases, with 17 bases between them. This CDR3 spans 16 amino acids. CDR3 region: CASSQASGTAPYEQYF. CDR3 nucleotide sequence: TGCGCCAGCAGCCAAGCCTCCGGGACGGCCCCGTACGAGCAGTACTTC.